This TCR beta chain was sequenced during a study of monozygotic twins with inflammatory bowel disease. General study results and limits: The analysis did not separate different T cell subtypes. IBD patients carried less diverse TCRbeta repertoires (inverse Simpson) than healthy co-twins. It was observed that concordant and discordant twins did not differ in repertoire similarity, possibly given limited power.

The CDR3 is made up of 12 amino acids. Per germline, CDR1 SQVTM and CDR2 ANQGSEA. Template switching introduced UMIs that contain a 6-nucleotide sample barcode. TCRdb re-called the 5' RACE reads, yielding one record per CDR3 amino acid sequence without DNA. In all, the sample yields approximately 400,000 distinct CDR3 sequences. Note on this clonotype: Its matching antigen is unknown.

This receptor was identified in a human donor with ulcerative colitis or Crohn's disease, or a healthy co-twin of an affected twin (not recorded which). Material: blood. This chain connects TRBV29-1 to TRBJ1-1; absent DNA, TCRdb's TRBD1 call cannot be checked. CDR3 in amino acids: CSVPGVNTEAFF. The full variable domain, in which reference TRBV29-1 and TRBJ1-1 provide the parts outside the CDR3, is SAVISQKPSRDICQRGTSLTIQCQVDSQVTMMFWYRQQPGQSLTLIATANQGSEATYESGFVIDKFPISRPNLTFSTLTVSNMSPEDSSIYLCSVPGVNTEAFFGQGTRLTVV.